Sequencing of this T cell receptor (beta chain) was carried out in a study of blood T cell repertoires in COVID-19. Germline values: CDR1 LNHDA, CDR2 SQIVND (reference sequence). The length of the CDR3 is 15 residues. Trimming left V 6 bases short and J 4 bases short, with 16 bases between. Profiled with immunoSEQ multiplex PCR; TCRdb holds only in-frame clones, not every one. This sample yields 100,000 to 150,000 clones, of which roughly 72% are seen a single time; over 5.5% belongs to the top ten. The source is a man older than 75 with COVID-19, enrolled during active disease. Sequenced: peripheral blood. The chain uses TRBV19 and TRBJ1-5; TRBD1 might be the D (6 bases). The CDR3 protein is CASSWDHRENQPQHF. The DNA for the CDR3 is TGTGCCAGTAGCTGGGATCACAGGGAAAATCAGCCCCAGCATTTT.